One sample yielded the 26 T cell receptor beta chains listed below, sequenced in a study of T-cell reconstitution after alpha-beta-depleted transplantation in children. Unique molecular identifiers were used to barcode this TCRbeta library. Via MiXCR, TCRdb re-called the PCR reads, giving one row per CDR3 protein. This sample has 150,000 to 250,000 distinct CDR3 sequences, with about 14% found just once. Sequenced material: PBMCs from the stem cell graft donor, taken from the stem cell graft. These receptors all come from a human donor who donated a stem cell graft to a child with acute lymphoblastic leukemia.

This clonotype was detected a few times. The chain is built from TRBV19 and TRBJ2-1; D is uncertain. Trimming took off 6 bases at V and 5 bases at J, with 5 bases between the two ends. Germline V gene sequence: CDR1 LNHDA, CDR2 SQIVND (reference sequence). This CDR3 region has 11 residues. CDR3 loop: CASRADNEQFF. The CDR3 coding sequence is TGTGCCAGTAGGGCTGACAATGAGCAGTTCTTC. Combining the CDR3 with reference TRBV19 and TRBJ2-1 gives the whole variable domain DGGITQSPKYLFRKEGQNVTLSCEQNLNHDAMYWYRQDPGQGLRLIYYSQIVNDFQKGDIAEGYSVSREKKESFPLTVTSAQKNPTAFYLCASRADNEQFFGPGTRLTVL.

This clonotype was detected many times. V gene TRBV5-1 combines with J gene TRBJ1-2; 7 nucleotides align to TRBD1. The CDR3 length is 16 residues. From germline, CDR1 is SGHRS and CDR2 YFSETQ. J was trimmed by 4 bases and V by 0 bases; bases with no gene match: 9. CDR3 amino acids: CASSLAATGTAYGYTF. Written as DNA, the CDR3 is TGCGCCAGCAGCTTGGCGGCGACAGGGACGGCCTATGGCTACACCTTC.

This sequence joins TRBV18 and TRBJ2-7; 10 bases agree with TRBD1. CDR3 length: 20 residues. V lost 2 bases to trimming and J lost 3 bases; unmatched junction nucleotides: 19. Germline CDR1 and CDR2: KGHSH and LQKENI. CDR3 residues: CASSPLSPGQGLVSSYEQYF. The CDR3 DNA follows: TGTGCCAGCTCACCATTATCTCCGGGACAGGGGCTGGTTAGTAGCTACGAGCAGTACTTC. Full variable domain (missing parts from reference TRBV18 and TRBJ2-7): NAGVMQNPRHLVRRRGQEARLRCSPMKGHSHVYWYRQLPEEGLKFMVYLQKENIIDESGMPKERFSAEFPKEGPSILRIQQVVRGDSAAYFCASSPLSPGQGLVSSYEQYFGPGTRLTVT.

The table lists this clonotype with many counts. The chain links TRBV5-4 to TRBJ2-5; unclear D gene. The germline V gene has CDR1 SGHNT and CDR2 YYREEE (reference sequence). The V end lost 0 bases, the J end lost 5 bases, and 5 bases lay between the germline ends. CDR3 length: 12 residues. CDR3: CASSLESETQYF. The CDR3 DNA is TGTGCCAGCAGCTTGGAAAGTGAGACCCAGTACTTC.

This clonotype has at least ten counts. The chain combines TRBV5-5 with TRBJ2-1; TRBD2 matches at 11 bases. The V gene end was trimmed by 2 bases and the J gene end by 8 bases; junction bases not matched to a gene: 3. From germline, CDR1 is SGHKS and CDR2 YYEKEE (reference sequence). This CDR3 region has 14 residues. This CDR3 reads CASSLLAGAHEQFF. In DNA, the CDR3 is TGTGCCAGCAGCTTACTAGCGGGAGCGCATGAGCAGTTCTTC.

This clonotype was seen at least ten times. The chain employs TRBV3-1 and TRBJ1-2; D unclear. Trimming removed 1 base at V and 0 bases at J, with 9 bases between. The germline gives CDR1 LGHDT, CDR2 YNNKEL (reference sequence). The CDR3 totals 15 residues. For the CDR3, the DNA is TGTGCCAGCAGCCAAGGCCATTTCACTAACTATGGCTACACCTTC. The encoded protein is CASSQGHFTNYGYTF. The whole variable domain, filled in from reference TRBV3-1 and TRBJ1-2, reads DTAVSQTPKYLVTQMGNDKSIKCEQNLGHDTMYWYKQDSKKFLKIMFSYNNKELIINETVPNRFSPKSPDKAHLNLHINSLELGDSAVYFCASSQGHFTNYGYTFGSGTRLTVV.

The chain combines TRBV3-1 with TRBJ1-5, with D uncertain. V lost 0 bases, J lost 2 bases, and 8 bases lay in between. CDR1 is LGHDT, CDR2 YNNKEL, per germline (reference sequence). The CDR3 consists of 15 residues. CDR3 bases: TGTGCCAGCAGCCAAGACCCCAAAGGCAATCAGCCCCAGCATTTT. Protein: CASSQDPKGNQPQHF.

This clonotype was found many times. The V gene is TRBV5-8, the J gene TRBJ2-5, with a possible D match to TRBD1 (6 bases). Trimming removed 7 bases at V and 3 bases at J, with 13 bases between. The germline V gene encodes CDR1 SGHTS and CDR2 YDEGEE. CDR3 length equals 13 residues. The CDR3 DNA is TGTGCCAGCGACCCGAGGGGGAAAGAGACCCAGTACTTC. This encodes CASDPRGKETQYF.

This clonotype was seen many times. The chain has TRBV7-2 and TRBJ2-2, with D perhaps matching TRBD1 (5 bases). The CDR3 is 14 amino acids. Germline V lookup: CDR1 SGHTA, CDR2 FQGNSA. Trimming stripped 5 bases from V and 5 bases from J, with 12 bases between. CDR3 bases: TGTGCCAGCAGCGTCAGGGTGGGGACCGGGGAGCTGTTTTTT. This codes for CASSVRVGTGELFF.

The chain joins TRBV27 to TRBJ2-7, with D perhaps matching TRBD2 (5 bases). The germline CDR1 and CDR2 sequences are MNHEY and SMNVEV (reference sequence). The CDR3 loop spans 13 amino acids. The V end lost 7 bases, the J end lost 5 bases, and 15 bases lay between the germline ends. Written as DNA, the CDR3 is TGTGCCAGCAAGAGCGGAGACGGCAACGAGCAGTACTTC. Protein product: CASKSGDGNEQYF.

There are many counts of this clonotype. V usage is TRBV12-3 or TRBV12-4 and J usage is TRBJ2-2; 7 bases map to TRBD1. This CDR3 region has 14 residues. The junction had 4 bases not matched to a gene; V was cut back by 6 bases and J by 3 bases. The CDR3 DNA sequence: TGTGCCAGCAGCCATGGGACAGACACCGGGGAGCTGTTTTTT. Translated, it gives CASSHGTDTGELFF.

With respect to this clonotype: Given a much more abundant clone one base away, this may be a read error. The rearrangement uses TRBV7-9 and TRBJ1-1; D uncertain. In germline, CDR1 is SEHNR, CDR2 FQNEAQ (reference sequence). CDR3 length: 12 amino acids. Trimming shortened V by 8 bases and J by 7 bases, and 14 bases separated the two germline ends. The DNA of the CDR3 is TGTGCCAGCCGCTCCCCCGCATTTGAAGCTTTCTTT. The encoded protein is CASRSPAFEAFF.

This clonotype was found many times. The chain joins TRBV5-1 to TRBJ2-2; TRBD2 agrees at 9 bases. From germline, CDR1 is SGHRS and CDR2 YFSETQ. The CDR3 covers 14 residues. V dropped 4 bases and J dropped 5; count of bases not matched to a gene: 3. The CDR3 bases are TGCGCCAGCAGCGGGCTAGCGGGAACCGGGGAGCTGTTTTTT. Amino acid sequence: CASSGLAGTGELFF.

A few counts support this clonotype. The chain combines TRBV7-2 with TRBJ2-7; TRBD2 matches at 9 bases. Germline-derived CDR1 and CDR2 are SGHTA and FQGNSA. This CDR3 has 17 residues. The junction had 14 bases not matched to a gene; V was cut back by 3 bases and J by 5 bases. The CDR3, as DNA: TGTGCCAGCAGCTTTGGGACTAGCAACGGGAGGAACCACGAGCAGTACTTC. Protein product: CASSFGTSNGRNHEQYF.

This clonotype was observed at least ten times. The junction departs from germline at one end; a sequencing error may be responsible. CDR3 DNA: TGTGCCAGCAGCTTAGCGGGAGTCTACAATGAGCAGTTCTTC. This codes for CASSLAGVYNEQFF. The V and J genes are TRBV12-3 or TRBV12-4 and TRBJ2-1; 9 positions agree with TRBD2. The CDR3 runs to 14 residues.

This clonotype has at least ten counts. The DNA of the CDR3 is TGCGCCAGCAGCCAGAGTGTCCGAGATACGCAGTATTTT. It encodes CASSQSVRDTQYF. The rearrangement joins TRBV4-1 to TRBJ2-3; D not certain. V dropped 3 bases and J dropped 5 bases, with 9 bases sitting between them. The CDR3 contains 13 residues. Germline CDR1 reads MGHRA; CDR2 reads YSYEKL.

This clonotype was counted ten times or more. This chain's CDR3 is CASVLKYEQYF. The CDR3 nucleotides are TGTGCCAGCGTTTTGAAGTACGAGCAGTACTTC. The chain is built from TRBV6-2 or TRBV6-3 and TRBJ2-7; D unclear. Germline CDR1 reads MNHEY; CDR2 reads SVGEGT. There are 11 residues in the CDR3. V lost 8 bases and J lost 4, with 9 bases in between.

Turning to this clonotype: A much larger clone is a single base away; this may be a read error. The chain recombines TRBV29-1 with TRBJ1-1; D not certain. Per the germline V gene, CDR1 is SQVTM and CDR2 is ANQGSEA. V shed 3 bases and J shed 1 base, with 6 bases lying between them. There are 12 residues in the CDR3. The CDR3, as DNA: TGCAGCGTTGATCGTGCGAACACTGAAGCTTTCTTT. Its translation is CSVDRANTEAFF.

The chain recombines TRBV28 with TRBJ1-2; perhaps TRBD1 as D (5 bases). The length of the CDR3 is 15 residues. The V gene lost 1 base and the J gene lost 6 bases, with 15 bases spanning the gap. CDR1 MDHEN and CDR2 SYDVKM come from the germline V gene. CDR3 sequence reads: CASSLSRGMKNGYTF. The CDR3 bases are TGTGCCAGCAGTTTATCCCGGGGGATGAAGAATGGCTACACCTTC.

This clonotype was observed at least ten times. The chain recombines TRBV4-1 with TRBJ2-2; D gene ambiguous. The CDR3 covers 11 residues. Germline-derived CDR1 and CDR2 are MGHRA and YSYEKL. With 6 bases removed from V and 1 base from J, the gap between germline ends came to 0 bases. CDR3 nucleotide sequence: TGCGCCAGCAGGAACACCGGGGAGCTGTTTTTT. Protein sequence: CASRNTGELFF.

In its sample, this clonotype was seen once. A junction boundary mismatches the germline segment, possibly from a read error. This sequence joins TRBV13 and TRBJ2-3; TRBD1 or TRBD2 may be the D gene (5 bases each). The CDR3 totals 14 residues. Germline assignment: CDR1 PRHDT and CDR2 FYEKMQ (reference sequence). The CDR3 region is CASSIGQRGDTQYF. The DNA for the CDR3 is TGTGCCAGCAGCATAGGGCAGAGGGGAGATACGCAGTATTTT.

At least ten counts were recorded for this clonotype. The chain combines TRBV6-2 or TRBV6-3 with TRBJ2-5; maybe TRBD2 (5 bases). V gave up 5 bases and J gave up 5 bases, with 12 bases separating them. This CDR3 is built from 13 residues. Germline CDR1 and CDR2: MNHEY and SVGEGT. CDR3 DNA: TGTGCCAGCAGTACGGGAATCCGGGAGACCCAGTACTTC. Translated: CASSTGIRETQYF.

The chain is built from TRBV25-1 and TRBJ2-7, with D possibly TRBD1 on 5 matching bases. Germline V gives CDR1 MGHDK, CDR2 SYGVNS. This CDR3 region has 14 residues. Trimming took off 4 bases at V and 2 bases at J, with 12 bases between the two ends. The CDR3 DNA follows: TGTGCCAGCAGTGGGACAAGAGAACCCTACGAGCAGTACTTC. This encodes CASSGTREPYEQYF.

Ten or more counts support this clonotype. The chain couples TRBV7-8 to TRBJ1-4; TRBD1 is a possible D gene (5 bases). Deletions cut 1 base from V and 4 bases from J, with 13 bases between. The CDR3 has 16 amino acids. CDR1 and CDR2 from the germline V gene are SGHVS and FQNEAQ. The CDR3 DNA is TGTGCCAGCAGCTTAGGAAGGGGCGGGGGTAATGAAAAACTGTTTTTT. Amino acid sequence: CASSLGRGGGNEKLFF.

This clonotype was recorded many times. The rearrangement uses TRBV20-1 and TRBJ2-7; 8 bases agree with TRBD2. In germline, CDR1 is DFQATT, CDR2 SNEGSKA (reference sequence). CDR3 length: 13 residues. The V and J ends lost 7 bases and 7 bases, in that order; junction bases with no gene match: 12. The CDR3 region is CSGTTSDPTEQYF. As DNA, the CDR3 is TGCAGTGGAACGACTAGCGATCCTACGGAGCAGTACTTC.

The V call is TRBV6-4, the J call TRBJ2-4, with TRBD2 matching over 13 bases. Germline trimming cut 9 bases from V and 5 bases from J; bases unmatched to any gene: 10. The CDR3 has 16 residues. CDR1 MRHNA and CDR2 SNTAGT come from the germline V gene. For the CDR3, the DNA is TGTGCCAGTTCTCCGGGACTAGCGGGACTAGAAAACATTCAGTACTTC. Translating it yields CASSPGLAGLENIQYF.